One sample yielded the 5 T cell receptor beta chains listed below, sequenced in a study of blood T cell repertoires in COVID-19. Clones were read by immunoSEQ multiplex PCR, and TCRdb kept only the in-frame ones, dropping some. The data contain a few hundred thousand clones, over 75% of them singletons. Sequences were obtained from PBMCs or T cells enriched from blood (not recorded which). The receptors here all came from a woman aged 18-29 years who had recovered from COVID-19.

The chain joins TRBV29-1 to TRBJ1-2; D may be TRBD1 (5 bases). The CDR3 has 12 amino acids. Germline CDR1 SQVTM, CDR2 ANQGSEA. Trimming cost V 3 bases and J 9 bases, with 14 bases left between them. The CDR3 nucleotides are TGCAGCGTTGAGGAGCAGGGCGCTCGCTACACCTTC. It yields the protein CSVEEQGARYTF.

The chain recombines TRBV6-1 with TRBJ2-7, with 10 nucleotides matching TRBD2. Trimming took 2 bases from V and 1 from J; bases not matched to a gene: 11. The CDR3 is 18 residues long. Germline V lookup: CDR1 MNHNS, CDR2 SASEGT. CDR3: CASSEYWGAGGRSYEQYF. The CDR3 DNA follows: TGTGCCAGCAGTGAATATTGGGGAGCGGGGGGGCGTTCCTACGAGCAGTACTTC.

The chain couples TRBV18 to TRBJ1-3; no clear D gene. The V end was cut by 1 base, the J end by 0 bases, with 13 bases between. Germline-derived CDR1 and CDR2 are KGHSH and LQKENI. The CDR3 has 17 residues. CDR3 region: CASSPRRQADSGNTIYF. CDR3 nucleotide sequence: TGTGCCAGCTCACCACGCCGGCAGGCCGACTCTGGAAACACCATATATTTT.

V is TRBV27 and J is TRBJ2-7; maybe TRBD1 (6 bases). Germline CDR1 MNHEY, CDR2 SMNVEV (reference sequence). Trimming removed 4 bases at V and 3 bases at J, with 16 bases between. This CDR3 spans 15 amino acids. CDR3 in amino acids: CASSSILQQGYEQYF. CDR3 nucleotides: TGTGCCAGCAGTTCGATTTTACAACAGGGCTACGAGCAGTACTTC.

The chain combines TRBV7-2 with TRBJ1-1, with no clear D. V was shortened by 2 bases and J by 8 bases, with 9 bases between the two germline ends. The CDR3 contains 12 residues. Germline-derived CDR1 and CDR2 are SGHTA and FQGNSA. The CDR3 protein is CASSLNRGEAFF. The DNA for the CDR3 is TGTGCCAGCAGCTTAAATCGGGGAGAAGCTTTCTTT.